The 19 T cell receptor beta chains given below trace back to one sample, sequenced in a study of T cells after yellow fever vaccination. TCRdb ran MiXCR on the 5' RACE reads and lists one entry per CDR3 protein. The data show around 530,000 distinct CDR3 sequences, 17% seen once. This specimen consisted of PBMCs, obtained 4 to 5 days after the first yellow fever vaccination. The receptors stem from a man aged 18 to 30 who received the YFV17D yellow fever vaccine.

The chain uses TRBV7-9 and TRBJ1-1; perhaps TRBD1 as D (5 bases). CDR3 length: 15 residues. Looked up from germline, CDR1 is SEHNR and CDR2 is FQNEAQ (reference sequence). Trimming took 7 bases from V and 3 from J, leaving 18 bases between them. The CDR3 is CASTLLGGEHTEAFF. The CDR3 DNA reads TGTGCCAGCACCCTACTTGGGGGTGAGCACACTGAAGCTTTCTTT. Complete variable domain (other parts from reference TRBV7-9 and TRBJ1-1): DTGVSQNPRHKITKRGQNVTFRCDPISEHNRLYWYRQTLGQGPEFLTYFQNEAQLEKSRLLSDRFSAERPKGSFSTLEIQRTEQGDSAMYLCASTLLGGEHTEAFFGQGTRLTVV.

This clonotype occurred a few times. The chain employs TRBV2 and TRBJ2-7; D may be TRBD2 (5 bases). Germline assignment: CDR1 SNHLY and CDR2 FYNNEI. CDR3 size: 13 residues. The germline V and J ends were trimmed by 1 base and 6 bases, with 10 bases remaining between them. The CDR3 protein is CASSEGASGEQYV. DNA for the CDR3: TGTGCCAGCAGTGAAGGGGCCAGCGGCGAGCAGTACGTC.

The sample holds a few counts of this clonotype. The chain recombines TRBV30 with TRBJ2-7; unclear D gene. The V gene's germline CDR1 is GTSNPN and CDR2 SVGIG (reference sequence). The CDR3 loop spans 13 amino acids. Trimming removed 5 bases at V and 2 bases at J, with 13 bases between. CDR3 amino acids: CAWAPGQAYEQYF. CDR3 nucleotides: TGTGCCTGGGCCCCCGGGCAGGCCTACGAGCAGTACTTC.

In the case of this clonotype: This sequence may be a read error, since a much larger clone differs from it by one base. The chain couples TRBV20-1 to TRBJ1-5; the match to TRBD1 covers 8 bases. Germline V gene data show CDR1 as DFQATT and CDR2 as SNEGSKA (reference sequence). This CDR3 is 13 amino acids long. V shed 4 bases, J shed 6 bases, and the junction held 5 bases outside the gene matches. CDR3 in amino acids: CSATTGEGQPQHF. The CDR3 region has the DNA TGCAGTGCTACGACAGGGGAGGGTCAGCCCCAGCATTTT.

This rearrangement joins TRBV4-3 to TRBJ2-3, with no clear D. V lost 0 bases and J lost 2, with 6 bases in between. Germline CDR1 and CDR2: LGHNA and YSLEER. The CDR3 extends over 14 amino acids. The CDR3 sequence is CASSQDFNTDTQYF. In nucleotides, the CDR3 is TGCGCCAGCAGCCAAGATTTTAACACAGATACGCAGTATTTT.

This clonotype was picked up a small number of times. The rearrangement uses TRBV5-1 and TRBJ2-3; D is possibly TRBD1 (5 bases). CDR1 and CDR2 from the germline V gene are SGHRS and YFSETQ. Trimming removed 0 bases from V and 5 bases from J, with 10 bases in between. The CDR3 contains 14 residues. CDR3 residues: CASSLGQNLDTQYF. For the CDR3, the DNA is TGCGCCAGCAGCTTGGGACAGAATTTAGATACGCAGTATTTT.

The table lists this clonotype with a few counts. The chain is built from TRBV9 and TRBJ1-6, with D tentatively TRBD1 (5 bases). Trimming took off 4 bases at V and 6 bases at J, with 8 bases between the two ends. This CDR3 has 13 amino acids. CDR1 and CDR2 from the germline V gene are SGDLS and YYNGEE. The DNA of the CDR3 is TGTGCCAGCAGCCGCGGGGGTAATTCACCCCTCCACTTT. The encoded protein is CASSRGGNSPLHF. Based on the CDR3 plus reference TRBV9 and TRBJ1-6, the full variable domain is DSGVTQTPKHLITATGQRVTLRCSPRSGDLSVYWYQQSLDQGLQFLIQYYNGEERAKGNILERFSAQQFPDLHSELNLSSLELGDSALYFCASSRGGNSPLHFGNGTRLTVT.

V is TRBV7-2 and J is TRBJ1-5; unclear D gene. CDR1 and CDR2 (germline): SGHTA, FQGNSA. V lost 3 bases and J lost 9, with 12 bases in between. CDR3 size: 13 residues. The CDR3 spells CASSFDSRGPQHF. CDR3 DNA sequence: TGTGCCAGCAGCTTCGACTCCCGCGGGCCCCAGCATTTT.

The chain combines TRBV6-2 or TRBV6-3 with TRBJ2-1; 8 bases line up with TRBD1. The CDR3 totals 16 residues. In germline, CDR1 is MNHEY, CDR2 SVGEGT. Germline trimming cut 6 bases from V and 6 bases from J; bases unmatched to any gene: 13. DNA for the CDR3: TGTGCCAGCAGGGATCCAGGGGGCGTCTTAGGCAATGAGCAGTTCTTC. Protein sequence: CASRDPGGVLGNEQFF.

The chain couples TRBV20-1 to TRBJ2-3; maybe TRBD2 (5 bases). V lost 0 bases and J lost 0, with 7 bases in between. Looked up from germline, CDR1 is DFQATT and CDR2 is SNEGSKA (reference sequence). This CDR3 comprises 14 residues. The CDR3 DNA is TGCAGTGCTAGAGATTGGACTAGCACAGATACGCAGTATTTT. Translation: CSARDWTSTDTQYF.

V usage is TRBV20-1 and J usage is TRBJ1-2, with D possibly TRBD1 on 5 matching bases. Germline CDR1 DFQATT, CDR2 SNEGSKA (reference sequence). The CDR3 has 12 amino acids. The V end lost 3 bases, the J end lost 8 bases, and 13 bases lay between the germline ends. The CDR3 sequence is CSASTAGLGYTF. CDR3 in DNA: TGCAGTGCTAGTACGGCGGGACTAGGCTACACCTTC.

This clonotype has only a few counts. V usage is TRBV9 and J usage is TRBJ2-3, with 7 bases fitting TRBD2. CDR3 length: 16 residues. The J segment lost 0 bases and the V segment lost 4 bases, leaving 8 bases of the junction unmatched. The germline V gene encodes CDR1 SGDLS and CDR2 YYNGEE. CDR3 amino acids: CASSLQLADSTDTQYF. The CDR3 nucleotides are TGTGCCAGCAGCTTACAGCTAGCGGACAGCACAGATACGCAGTATTTT.

In this sample, this clonotype turned up a few times. This chain connects TRBV7-3 to TRBJ2-1; no reliable D call. Germline loops: CDR1 SGHTA, CDR2 FQGTGA. V shed 5 bases and J shed 4 bases, with 15 bases lying between them. The CDR3 length is 15 residues. CDR3 coding DNA: TGTGCCAGCAGCACGAGACCACAGAGATACAATGAGCAGTTCTTC. Translating gives CASSTRPQRYNEQFF.

This clonotype was counted a few times. At one of its ends the junction is not consistent with the germline gene, which may arise from a read error. J is TRBJ2-3 and V is TRBV7-2; 12 bases are a match to TRBD1. Germline V gene sequence: CDR1 SGHTA, CDR2 FQGNSA. This CDR3 has 17 amino acids. Here the CDR3 DNA reads TGTGCCAGCAGCCTAGCGGGACAGGGGGCAATCACAGATACGCAGTATTTT. Translating gives CASSLAGQGAITDTQYF.

This clonotype was observed a few times. The chain links TRBV21-1 to TRBJ2-3; TRBD1, the table's D call, was not compared with the DNA. TRBV21-1 is a recognized pseudogene. The CDR3 runs 13 residues. CDR3 region: CASNPGGTDTQYF. In DNA, the CDR3 is TGTGCCAGCAATCCAGGGGGAACAGATACGCAGTATTTT.

This chain links TRBV20-1 with TRBJ1-1; D unresolved. Germline V CDR1 and CDR2: DFQATT, SNEGSKA (reference sequence). Trimming removed 6 bases from V and 0 bases from J, with 14 bases in between. This CDR3 has 14 residues. In DNA form, the CDR3 reads TGCAGTGCCCCTCTTTCAGGACTGAACACTGAAGCTTTCTTT. Its protein is CSAPLSGLNTEAFF.

The chain is built from TRBV11-2 and TRBJ2-2; a possible D gene is TRBD2 (5 bases). This CDR3 has 14 amino acids. Trimming left V 1 base short and J 7 bases short, with 10 bases between. Per the germline V gene, CDR1 is SGHAT and CDR2 is FQNNGV. DNA for the CDR3: TGTGCCAGCAGCTTAGTCGTCGGGAACGGGGAGCTGTTTTTT. This gives the protein CASSLVVGNGELFF.

The chain combines TRBV10-3 with TRBJ1-6, with D possibly matching TRBD1 (5 bases). CDR1 ENHRY and CDR2 SYGVKD come from the germline V gene. With 2 bases removed from V and 10 bases from J, the gap between germline ends came to 15 bases. The CDR3 is 15 amino acids. The CDR3 nucleotides are TGTGCCATCAGTGAGAGGGCAGGGTGGATCTCACCCCTCCACTTT. Its protein is CAISERAGWISPLHF.

The J gene is TRBJ2-1, the V gene TRBV7-8; D unclear. V lost 5 bases, J lost 8 bases, and 7 bases lay in between. Germline V lookup: CDR1 SGHVS, CDR2 FQNEAQ. The CDR3 is 11 residues long. DNA for the CDR3: TGTGCCAGCAGCCTAATCGATGAGCAGTTCTTC. Protein product: CASSLIDEQFF.